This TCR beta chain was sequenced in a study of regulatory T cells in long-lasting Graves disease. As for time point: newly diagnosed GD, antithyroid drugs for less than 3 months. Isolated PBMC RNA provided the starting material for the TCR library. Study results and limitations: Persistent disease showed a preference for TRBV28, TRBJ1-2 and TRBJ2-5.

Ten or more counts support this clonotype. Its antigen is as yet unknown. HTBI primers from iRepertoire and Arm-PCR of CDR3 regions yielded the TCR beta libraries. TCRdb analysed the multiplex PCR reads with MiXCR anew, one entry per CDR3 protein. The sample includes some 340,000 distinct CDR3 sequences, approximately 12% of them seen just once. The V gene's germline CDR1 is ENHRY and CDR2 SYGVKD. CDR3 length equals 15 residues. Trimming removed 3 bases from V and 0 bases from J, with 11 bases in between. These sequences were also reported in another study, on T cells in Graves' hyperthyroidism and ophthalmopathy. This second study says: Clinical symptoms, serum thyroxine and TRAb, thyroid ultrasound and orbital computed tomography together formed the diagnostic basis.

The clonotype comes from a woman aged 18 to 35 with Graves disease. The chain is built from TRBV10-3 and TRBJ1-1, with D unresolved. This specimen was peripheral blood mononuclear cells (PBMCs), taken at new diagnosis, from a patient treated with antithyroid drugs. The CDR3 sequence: CAISDDGLLNTEAFF. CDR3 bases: TGTGCCATCAGTGACGACGGACTATTGAACACTGAAGCTTTCTTT.